The clone carrying this T cell receptor beta chain was found many times. The CDR3 end falls 3 residues outside the read, so it is completed with the germline J gene. The repertoire was sequenced with immunoSEQ multiplex PCR; TCRdb's copy has only in-frame clones and lacks some. This set yields roughly 52,000 clones and no singletons; the top ten hold 3.4%. V was trimmed by 9 bases and J by 4 bases, leaving 18 bases between them. The CDR3 contains 14 residues. Looked up from germline, CDR1 is SGHDT and CDR2 is YYEEEE. This entry belongs to a study of T cell clonality in common variable immunodeficiency.

Sequenced: peripheral blood mononuclear cells. The clonotype comes from a person aged 18 to 75 in good health. This rearrangement joins TRBV5-6 to TRBJ2-3, with TRBD2 as a possible D gene (6 bases). CDR3 region: CATQNSGVSDTQYF. CDR3 DNA, as far as it was read: TGTGCCACCCAGAATAGCGGAGTCTCAGATACG.